This T cell receptor beta chain was recorded in a study of blood T cell repertoires in COVID-19. Study overall: Some COVID-19 samples were acute and others convalescent; all came from the United States, Italy and Spain. Nucleic acid was either cDNA or gDNA, and it came from T cells, B-cell-depleted T cells, or PBMCs.

The length of the CDR3 is 13 residues. Germline loops: CDR1 MNHNY, CDR2 SVGAGI (reference sequence). Trimming stripped 6 bases from V and 8 bases from J, with 16 bases between. This clone was recorded once. Authors' processing steps: Amplified reference gene primers provided the basis for estimating nucleated cell counts. The repertoire was sequenced with immunoSEQ multiplex PCR; TCRdb's copy has only in-frame clones and lacks some. V, J and clone size derive from that table, while D and trimming were established from the DNA sequence. The sample shows under 200,000 clones, 85% to 95% of them seen only once.

This sequence originates from a man aged 45 to 65 with acute or convalescent COVID-19. The chain links TRBV6-6 to TRBJ1-2, with D maybe TRBD1 (5 bases). Sequencing input: peripheral blood. DNA of the CDR3: TGTGCCAGCAGCGCTGAATGGGGCCGGGGCTACACCTTC. Protein: CASSAEWGRGYTF.